The rows below give T cell receptor beta chains drawn from one sample of a study of shared clonotypes between healthy human individuals. Profiling relied on immunoSEQ multiplex PCR, and the TCRdb table lists in-frame clones only, not all of them. The data show 2 million to 2.5 million clones, around 93% seen once. Material: naive CD4+ T cells from PBMCs. These receptors came from a young man in good health. Some clones in this sample may be carry-over from other donors' samples. Each CDR3 is given with its conserved first and last residue. D genes are given only for firm matches. The size entry is marked missing in some rows and otherwise reads once, few, many or a size class.

J: TRBJ2-2; V: TRBV5-1; size: .; D: .; CDR3: CASTPGGEIHTGELFF; DNA: TGCGCCAGCACCCCAGGGGGGGAGATACACACCGGGGAGCTGTTTTTT
J: TRBJ2-1; V: TRBV27; size: once; D: TRBD2; CDR3: CASSPRGTSANEQFF; DNA: TGTGCCAGCAGTCCCCGCGGGACTAGCGCCAATGAGCAGTTCTTC
J: TRBJ2-7; V: TRBV7-2; size: .; D: TRBD2; CDR3: CASSLVPSGRAFEQYF; DNA: TGTGCCAGCAGCTTAGTACCCAGCGGGAGGGCGTTTGAGCAGTACTTC
J: TRBJ2-3; V: TRBV28; size: .; D: TRBD2; CDR3: CASSLVSGSGADTQYF; DNA: TGTGCCAGCAGTTTGGTTAGCGGGAGCGGTGCAGATACGCAGTATTTT
J: TRBJ2-2; V: TRBV30; size: once; D: .; CDR3: CAWTRQTGELFF; DNA: TGTGCCTGGACTCGACAGACCGGGGAGCTGTTTTTT
J: TRBJ2-7; V: TRBV7-9; size: .; D: .; CDR3: CASSLGQPAYEQYF; DNA: TGTGCCAGCAGCTTAGGACAGCCGGCGTACGAGCAGTACTTC
J: TRBJ2-5; V: TRBV7-9; size: .; D: .; CDR3: CASSRMTGQETQYF; DNA: TGTGCCAGCAGCCGAATGACGGGCCAAGAGACCCAGTACTTC
J: TRBJ2-6; V: TRBV28; size: .; D: .; CDR3: CASRLQGSGANVLTF; DNA: TGTGCCAGCAGGCTGCAGGGCTCTGGGGCCAACGTCCTGACTTTC
J: TRBJ2-7; V: TRBV18; size: .; D: TRBD2; CDR3: CASSPPSGNFYEQYF; DNA: TGTGCCAGCTCACCACCTAGCGGGAACTTCTACGAGCAGTACTTC
J: TRBJ2-7; V: TRBV19; size: .; D: TRBD1; CDR3: CASSRATGFYEQYF; DNA: TGTGCCAGTAGTAGAGCGACAGGGTTCTACGAGCAGTACTTC